This T cell receptor (beta chain) was sequenced for a study of long-term antiretroviral therapy in people with HIV. Every specimen held between roughly 0.85-10 million cryopreserved PBMC. These were thawed and washed before DNA extraction. A few counts support this clone. Researchers ran immunoSEQ v3.0 at survey level. Clones were read by immunoSEQ multiplex PCR, and TCRdb kept only the in-frame ones, dropping some. Altogether about 22,000 clones are present, about 86% being singletons, with the ten largest covering 4.6%. CDR3 size: 15 residues. The germline V gene has CDR1 LNHDA and CDR2 SQIVND (reference sequence). V lost 3 bases and J lost 3; bases outside the gene matches: 7.

The rearrangement uses TRBV19 and TRBJ2-7; the match to TRBD2 covers 8 bases. The source is a man between 60 and 75 years old with HIV. The starting material was unsorted PBMCs, obtained 1.3 years after starting antiretroviral therapy. The CDR3 reads CASSIFSGGVYEQYF. The CDR3 DNA is TGTGCCAGTAGTATTTTTTCGGGAGGGGTCTACGAGCAGTACTTC.